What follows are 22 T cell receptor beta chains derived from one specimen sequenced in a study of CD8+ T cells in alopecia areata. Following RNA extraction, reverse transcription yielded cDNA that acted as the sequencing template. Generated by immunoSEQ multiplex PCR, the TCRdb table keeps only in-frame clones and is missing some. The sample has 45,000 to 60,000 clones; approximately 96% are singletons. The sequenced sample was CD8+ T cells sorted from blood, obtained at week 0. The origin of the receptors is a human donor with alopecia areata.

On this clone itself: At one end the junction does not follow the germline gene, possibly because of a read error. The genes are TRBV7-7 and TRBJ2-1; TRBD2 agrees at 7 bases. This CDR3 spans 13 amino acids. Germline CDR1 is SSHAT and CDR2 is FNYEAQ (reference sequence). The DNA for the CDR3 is TGTGCTAGCAGCTTAGATCCGGGGGGTGAGCAGTTCTTC. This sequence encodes CASSLDPGGEQFF.

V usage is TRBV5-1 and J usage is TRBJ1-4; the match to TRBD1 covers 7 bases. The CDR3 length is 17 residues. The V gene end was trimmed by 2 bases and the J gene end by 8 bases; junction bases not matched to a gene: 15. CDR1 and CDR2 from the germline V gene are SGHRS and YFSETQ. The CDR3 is CASSLPTITGVGEKLFF. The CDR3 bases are TGCGCCAGCAGCTTACCGACAATCACAGGGGTTGGGGAAAAACTGTTTTTT.

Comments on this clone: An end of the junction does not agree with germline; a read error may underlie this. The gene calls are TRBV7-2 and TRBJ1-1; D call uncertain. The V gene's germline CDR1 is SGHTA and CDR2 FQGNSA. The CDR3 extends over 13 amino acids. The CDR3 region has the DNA TGTGCCAGCAGCACCCCCATGGGCACTGAAGCCTTCTTT. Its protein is CASSTPMGTEAFF.

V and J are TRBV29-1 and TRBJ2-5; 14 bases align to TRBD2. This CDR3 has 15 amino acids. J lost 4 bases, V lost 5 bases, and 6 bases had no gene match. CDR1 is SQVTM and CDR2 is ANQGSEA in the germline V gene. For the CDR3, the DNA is TGCAGCGTTACCGGACTAGCGGGGGGACGAGAGACCCAGTACTTC. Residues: CSVTGLAGGRETQYF.

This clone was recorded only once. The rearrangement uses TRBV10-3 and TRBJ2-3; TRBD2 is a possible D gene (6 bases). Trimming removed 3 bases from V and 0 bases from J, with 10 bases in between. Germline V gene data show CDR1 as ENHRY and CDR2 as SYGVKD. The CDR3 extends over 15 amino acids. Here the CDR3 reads CAISEGGTSTDTQYF. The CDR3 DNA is TGTGCCATCAGTGAAGGCGGGACTAGCACAGATACGCAGTATTTT.

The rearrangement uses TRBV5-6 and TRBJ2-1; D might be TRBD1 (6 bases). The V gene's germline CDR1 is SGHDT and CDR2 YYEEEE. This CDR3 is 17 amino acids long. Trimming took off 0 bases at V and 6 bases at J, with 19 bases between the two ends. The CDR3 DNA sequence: TGTGCCAGCAGCTTGGAGATTTGGACAGCCTCATCCAATGAGCAGTTCTTC. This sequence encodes CASSLEIWTASSNEQFF.

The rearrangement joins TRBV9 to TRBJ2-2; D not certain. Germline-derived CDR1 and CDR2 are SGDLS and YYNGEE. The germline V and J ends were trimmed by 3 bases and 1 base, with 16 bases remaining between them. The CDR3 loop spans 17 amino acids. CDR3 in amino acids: CASSGGPPGLNTGELFF. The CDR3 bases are TGTGCCAGCAGCGGAGGCCCACCGGGTTTGAACACCGGGGAGCTGTTTTTT.

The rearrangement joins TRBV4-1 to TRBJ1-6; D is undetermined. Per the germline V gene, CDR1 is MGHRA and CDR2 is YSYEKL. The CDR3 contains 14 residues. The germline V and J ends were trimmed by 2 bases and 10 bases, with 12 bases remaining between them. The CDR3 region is CASSQRVERSPLHF. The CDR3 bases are TGCGCCAGCAGCCAAAGAGTGGAGCGATCACCCCTCCACTTT.

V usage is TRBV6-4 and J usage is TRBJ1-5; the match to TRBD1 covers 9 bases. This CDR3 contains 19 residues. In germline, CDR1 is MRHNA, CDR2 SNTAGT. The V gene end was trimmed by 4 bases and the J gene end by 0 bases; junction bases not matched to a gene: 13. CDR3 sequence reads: CASSGNHGTGQDSNQPQHF. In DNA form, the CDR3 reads TGTGCCAGCAGTGGGAACCACGGGACAGGGCAAGATAGCAATCAGCCCCAGCATTTT.

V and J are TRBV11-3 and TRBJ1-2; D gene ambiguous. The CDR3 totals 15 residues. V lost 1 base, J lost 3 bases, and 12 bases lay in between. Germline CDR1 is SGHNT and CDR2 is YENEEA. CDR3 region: CASSLGGRSDYGYTF. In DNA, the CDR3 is TGTGCCAGCAGCTTAGGAGGCAGGTCGGACTATGGCTACACCTTC.

CDR3 nucleotide sequence: TGCAGCGCCTGGACAGTGACCGACAATGAGCAGTTCTTC. Translated, it gives CSAWTVTDNEQFF. V is TRBV29-1 and J is TRBJ2-1, with a weak D call TRBD1 (6 bases). The CDR3 consists of 13 residues. V lost 7 bases to trimming and J lost 5 bases, with 15 bases between them. The V gene's germline CDR1 is SQVTM and CDR2 ANQGSEA.

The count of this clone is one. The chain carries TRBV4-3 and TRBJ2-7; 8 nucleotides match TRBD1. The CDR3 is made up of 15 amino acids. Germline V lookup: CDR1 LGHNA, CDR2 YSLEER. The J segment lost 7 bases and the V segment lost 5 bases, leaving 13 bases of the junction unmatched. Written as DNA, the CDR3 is TGCGCCAGCAGCGGCGAGGTGGACAGGGACACTGAGCAGTACTTC. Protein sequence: CASSGEVDRDTEQYF.

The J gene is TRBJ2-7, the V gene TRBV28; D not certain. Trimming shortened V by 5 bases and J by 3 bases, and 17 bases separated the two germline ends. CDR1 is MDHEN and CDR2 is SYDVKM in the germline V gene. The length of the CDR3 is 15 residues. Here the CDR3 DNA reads TGTGCCAGCAGTCGCCCGGTGGGGTTGGTCTACGAGCAGTACTTC. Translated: CASSRPVGLVYEQYF.

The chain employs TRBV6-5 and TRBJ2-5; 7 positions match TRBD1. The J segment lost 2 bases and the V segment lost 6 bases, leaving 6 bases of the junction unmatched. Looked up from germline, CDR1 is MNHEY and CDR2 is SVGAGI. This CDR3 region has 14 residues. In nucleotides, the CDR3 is TGTGCCAGCAGCCAGGGACAGTTTCAAGAGACCCAGTACTTC. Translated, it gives CASSQGQFQETQYF.

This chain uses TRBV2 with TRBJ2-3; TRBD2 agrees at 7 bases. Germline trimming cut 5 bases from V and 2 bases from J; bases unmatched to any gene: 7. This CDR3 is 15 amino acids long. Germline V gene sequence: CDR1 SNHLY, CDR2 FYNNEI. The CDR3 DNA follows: TGTGCCAGCAGTTCTCCAAGCGGGAACACAGATACGCAGTATTTT. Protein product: CASSSPSGNTDTQYF.

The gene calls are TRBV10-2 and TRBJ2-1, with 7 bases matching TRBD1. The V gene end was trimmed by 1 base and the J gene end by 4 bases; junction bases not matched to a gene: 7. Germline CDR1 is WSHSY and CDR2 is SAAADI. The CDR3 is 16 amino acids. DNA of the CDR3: TGCGCCAGCAGTGAGTGGGGACAGTTGACATACAATGAGCAGTTCTTC. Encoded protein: CASSEWGQLTYNEQFF.

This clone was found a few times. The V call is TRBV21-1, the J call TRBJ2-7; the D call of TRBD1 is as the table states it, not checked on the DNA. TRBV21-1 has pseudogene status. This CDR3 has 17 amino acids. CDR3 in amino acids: CASSSPCWQGSSYEQYF. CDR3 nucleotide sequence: TGTGCCAGCAGCTCTCCCTGTTGGCAGGGGAGCTCCTACGAGCAGTACTTC.

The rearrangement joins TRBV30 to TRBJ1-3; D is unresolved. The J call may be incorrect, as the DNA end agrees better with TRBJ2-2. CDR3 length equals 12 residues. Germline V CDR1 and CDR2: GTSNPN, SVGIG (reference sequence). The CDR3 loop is CAWSVLAGELFF. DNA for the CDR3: TGTGCCTGGAGTGTACTTGCCGGGGAGCTGTTTTTT.

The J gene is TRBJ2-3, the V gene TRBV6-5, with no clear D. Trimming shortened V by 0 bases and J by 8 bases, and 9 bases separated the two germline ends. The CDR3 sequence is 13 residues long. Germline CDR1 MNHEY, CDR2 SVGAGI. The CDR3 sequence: CASSYSPPGTQYF. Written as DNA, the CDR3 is TGTGCCAGCAGTTACTCGCCTCCGGGTACGCAGTATTTT.

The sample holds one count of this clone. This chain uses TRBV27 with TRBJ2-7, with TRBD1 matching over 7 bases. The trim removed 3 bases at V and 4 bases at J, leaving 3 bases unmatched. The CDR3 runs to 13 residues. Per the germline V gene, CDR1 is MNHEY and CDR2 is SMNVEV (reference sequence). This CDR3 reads CASSFGRGYEQYF. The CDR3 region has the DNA TGTGCCAGCAGTTTCGGCAGGGGGTACGAGCAGTACTTC.

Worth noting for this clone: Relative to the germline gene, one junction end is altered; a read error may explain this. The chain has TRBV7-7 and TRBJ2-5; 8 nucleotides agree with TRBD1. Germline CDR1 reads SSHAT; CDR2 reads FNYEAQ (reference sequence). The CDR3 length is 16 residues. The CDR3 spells CASSFIGQGAKETQYF. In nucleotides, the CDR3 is TGTGCTAGCAGCTTTATAGGGCAGGGGGCTAAAGAGACCCAGTACTTC.

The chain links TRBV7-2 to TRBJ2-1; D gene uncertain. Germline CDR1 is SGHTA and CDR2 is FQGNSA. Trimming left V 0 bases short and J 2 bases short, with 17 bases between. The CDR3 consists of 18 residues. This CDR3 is CASSLALGSRAPYNEQFF. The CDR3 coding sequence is TGTGCCAGCAGCTTAGCATTGGGTAGCCGGGCCCCCTACAATGAGCAGTTCTTC.